This record covers a single T cell receptor (beta chain). The antigen remains undetermined. Per germline, CDR1 SGHRS and CDR2 YFSETQ. V lost 2 bases to trimming and J lost 5 bases; unmatched junction nucleotides: 3. The CDR3 sequence is 13 residues long. TCRdb's copy holds only in-frame clones and misses some; the assay was immunoSEQ multiplex PCR. The top ten hold 3% to 4% of the sample, which has roughly 100,000 clones, 82% seen once. This sample is drawn from a study of radiotherapy plus CTLA-4 blockade in lung cancer. Receiving focal radiation plus CTLA-4 blockade with ipilimumab were patients who had chemo-refractory metastatic non-small-cell lung cancer. Findings of the study overall: Blood-borne expansion of tumor-derived TCR clones followed radiotherapy plus ipilimumab.

V gene TRBV5-1 combines with J gene TRBJ1-2; 7 nucleotides match TRBD1. The sample here was peripheral blood, taken from a patient treated with radiotherapy plus ipilimumab. The receptor's source is a human donor with non-small cell lung cancer who had a partial response to radiotherapy plus ipilimumab. The CDR3 region is CASSLSQGYGYTF. The CDR3 DNA reads TGCGCCAGCAGCTTATCACAGGGGTATGGCTACACCTTC.